This T cell receptor (beta chain) is from a study of cytomegalovirus exposure and HLA in healthy donors. The PCR was carried out with 60 Vbeta primers and 13 Jbeta primers. This table comes from immunoSEQ multiplex PCR, and its TCRdb copy is limited to in-frame clones, with some not included. The sample has around 97,000 clones, over 8% seen once; the top ten hold about 5%. This clone has only a few counts. This sequence was found in a man aged 50-60 years in good health and CMV-seropositive. Sequenced sample: PBMCs.

The CDR3 nucleotides are TGTGCCTGGAGTTGGGGGGGATGGGACACTGAAGCTTTCTTT. It yields the protein CAWSWGGWDTEAFF. The chain employs TRBV30 and TRBJ1-1, with TRBD1 as a possible D gene (5 bases). This CDR3 has 14 residues. V lost 2 bases, J lost 3 bases, and 13 bases lay in between. Germline assignment: CDR1 GTSNPN and CDR2 SVGIG (reference sequence). The full variable domain, rest sourced from reference TRBV30 and TRBJ1-1, is SQTIHQWPATLVQPVGSPLSLECTVEGTSNPNLYWYRQAAGRGLQLLFYSVGIGQISSEVPQNLSASRPQDRQFILSSKKLLLSDSGFYLCAWSWGGWDTEAFFGQGTRLTVV.